Listed below are T cell receptor beta chains from one sample, sequenced in a study of identical twins. A single record per CDR3 protein comes from TCRdb applying MiXCR to the 5' RACE reads. The table has about 660,000 distinct CDR3 sequences, more than 6.5% seen once. The sample was also linked to a second study, of yellow fever vaccine responses in identical twins.

The sample taken for sequencing was PBMCs. The receptors here all came from a woman between 18 and 30 years old in good health. Both conserved end residues are part of each CDR3. D genes are given only for firm matches. Only part of the rows carry a size: once, few, many, or a class if the clone is expanded.

>TRBJ2-5|TRBD1|TRBV12-3/TRBV12-4|many
CASSSDRGRVQSQYF
TGTGCCAGCAGTTCCGACAGGGGGAGGGTGCAGTCTCAGTACTTC
>TRBJ2-1|TRBD2|TRBV20-1|few
CSVIDQRGGNEQFF
TGCAGTGTTATTGACCAGCGGGGGGGTAATGAGCAGTTCTTC
>TRBJ2-1|TRBD1|TRBV7-9|.
CASSLAGQGKDNEQFF
TGTGCCAGCAGCTTAGCGGGACAGGGTAAGGACAATGAGCAGTTCTTC
>TRBJ2-3|.|TRBV12-3/TRBV12-4|many
CASSLGTGSDTQYF
TGTGCCAGCAGTCTCGGAACAGGGTCAGATACGCAGTATTTT
>TRBJ2-1|.|TRBV6-5|few
CASSLQGGTYNEQFF
TGTGCCAGCAGTTTGCAGGGGGGGACCTACAATGAGCAGTTCTTC
>TRBJ1-1|TRBD1|TRBV7-9|many
CASSALQGTTEAFF
TGTGCCAGCAGCGCCTTACAGGGGACGACTGAAGCTTTCTTT
>TRBJ2-2|.|TRBV10-3|many
CATSRGAIDTGELFF
TGTGCCACCTCGCGGGGAGCTATCGACACCGGGGAGCTGTTTTTT
>TRBJ1-2|TRBD1|TRBV5-1|.
CASSTDRGRGNYGYTF
TGCGCCAGCAGCACCGACAGGGGAAGGGGTAACTATGGCTACACCTTC
>TRBJ1-2|.|TRBV15|many
CATSTEGGGYGYTF
TGTGCCACCAGCACCGAGGGGGGCGGATATGGCTACACCTTC
>TRBJ2-1|.|TRBV12-3/TRBV12-4|many
CASNERQRDNEQFF
TGTGCCAGCAACGAGCGACAGAGAGACAATGAGCAGTTCTTC
>TRBJ2-3|.|TRBV7-2|few
CASSLASRRVSTDTQYF
TGTGCCAGCAGCTTAGCCTCGCGGAGAGTCAGCACAGATACGCAGTATTTT
>TRBJ2-1|.|TRBV12-3/TRBV12-4|.
CASSGTLDNEQFF
TGTGCCAGCAGCGGGACACTCGACAATGAGCAGTTCTTC
>TRBJ1-2|TRBD1|TRBV9|.
CASNRDSNYGYTF
TGTGCCAGCAACCGGGACAGTAACTATGGCTACACCTTC
>TRBJ2-1|TRBD2|TRBV11-2|.
CASSARTSSNEQFF
TGTGCCAGCAGCGCAAGGACTAGCAGCAATGAGCAGTTCTTC
>TRBJ2-7|TRBD1|TRBV20-1|many
CSAKTRGMGIREQYF
TGCAGTGCAAAGACCAGGGGGATGGGGATCCGCGAGCAGTACTTC
>TRBJ2-5|TRBD2|TRBV27|.
CASSFWTSGREETQYF
TGTGCCAGCAGTTTCTGGACTAGCGGGAGGGAAGAGACCCAGTACTTC
>TRBJ2-7|TRBD1|TRBV5-1|few
CASSSTGQAGYEQYF
TGCGCCAGCAGCTCGACGGGACAGGCCGGCTACGAGCAGTACTTC
>TRBJ2-3|.|TRBV6-5|few
CASTSSFDTQYF
TGTGCCAGCACCTCTAGTTTCGATACGCAGTATTTT
>TRBJ2-5|.|TRBV3-1|.
CASSPQPGGETQYF
TGTGCCAGCAGCCCCCAACCGGGTGGGGAGACCCAGTACTTC
>TRBJ2-1|TRBD2|TRBV9|few
CASSVASGGRVTSQFF
TGTGCCAGCAGCGTAGCCAGCGGGGGACGGGTTACGTCTCAGTTCTTC
>TRBJ2-5|TRBD1|TRBV20-1|few
CSAGQGAKETQYF
TGCAGTGCTGGACAGGGGGCAAAAGAGACCCAGTACTTC
>TRBJ2-7|TRBD2|TRBV6-5|.
CASSFATPGTSVTYEQYF
TGTGCCAGCAGTTTCGCTACACCAGGGACTAGCGTTACCTACGAGCAGTACTTC
>TRBJ2-1|TRBD2|TRBV7-9|.
CASSPHAPSGGVDEQFF
TGTGCCAGCAGCCCTCACGCCCCAAGCGGGGGGGTTGATGAGCAGTTCTTC
>TRBJ2-1|TRBD2|TRBV20-1|.
CSAREGSGTIHEQFF
TGCAGTGCTAGAGAGGGTAGCGGGACAATCCATGAGCAGTTCTTC
>TRBJ2-1|.|TRBV7-2|.
CASSFGGSGSNEQFF
TGTGCCAGCAGCTTCGGGGGAAGTGGTTCCAATGAGCAGTTCTTC
>TRBJ2-2|TRBD1|TRBV15|few
CATSRGDRGITGELFF
TGTGCCACCAGCAGAGGGGACAGGGGGATCACCGGGGAGCTGTTTTTT
>TRBJ2-7|TRBD1|TRBV15|.
CATNNDRDRGSDEQYF
TGTGCCACCAACAACGACCGGGACAGGGGGTCGGACGAGCAGTACTTC
>TRBJ2-7|TRBD1|TRBV4-3|.
CASSPETGPPYEQYF
TGCGCCAGCAGCCCTGAGACAGGGCCCCCCTACGAGCAGTACTTC
>TRBJ1-4|.|TRBV7-9|few
CASSFGQLPTNEKLFF
TGTGCCAGCAGCTTTGGGCAGCTCCCAACTAATGAAAAACTGTTTTTT
>TRBJ1-1|.|TRBV28|many
CASSLFAGIGHTEAFF
TGTGCCAGCAGTTTATTCGCGGGGATCGGACACACTGAAGCTTTCTTT
>TRBJ2-5|.|TRBV28|.
CASSSAGDFRRTQETQYF
TGTGCCAGCAGTTCCGCCGGGGATTTTAGGCGTACTCAAGAGACCCAGTACTTC
>TRBJ2-7|.|TRBV20-1|.
CSASIQASLREQYF
TGCAGTGCTAGTATCCAGGCCTCTCTCCGCGAGCAGTACTTC
>TRBJ2-1|.|TRBV6-4|many
CASSGQVNNEQFF
TGTGCCAGCAGTGGACAGGTCAACAATGAGCAGTTCTTC
>TRBJ2-7|.|TRBV10-3|many
CAISGTSAVIYEQYF
TGTGCCATCAGTGGGACGTCCGCAGTAATTTATGAGCAGTACTTC
>TRBJ1-1|.|TRBV6-1|.
CASRPGNLNTEAFF
TGTGCCAGCAGACCAGGGAATTTGAACACTGAAGCTTTCTTT
>TRBJ2-7|TRBD2|TRBV27|many
CASSLLPPGLAVYEQYF
TGTGCCAGCAGTTTACTGCCGCCGGGACTAGCGGTCTACGAGCAGTACTTC
>TRBJ1-5|TRBD1|TRBV4-3|.
CASSQDKDRGYPAQHF
TGCGCCAGCAGCCAAGACAAGGACAGGGGGTACCCAGCCCAGCATTTT
>TRBJ2-1|.|TRBV29-1|many
CSAKQNEQFF
TGCAGCGCCAAACAAAATGAGCAGTTCTTC
>TRBJ2-1|.|TRBV28|few
CASSSPGYEQFF
TGTGCCAGCAGTTCCCCCGGATATGAGCAGTTCTTC
>TRBJ1-5|TRBD1|TRBV5-5|.
CASSSWSRTGDPQPQHF
TGTGCCAGCAGCTCTTGGAGTAGGACAGGGGACCCTCAGCCCCAGCATTTT
>TRBJ1-1|.|TRBV6-2/TRBV6-3|.
CASSSGRRNTEAFF
TGTGCCAGCAGTTCCGGACGGCGGAACACTGAAGCTTTCTTT
>TRBJ1-6|.|TRBV6-1|many
CASSPGPNSPLHF
TGTGCCAGCAGCCCGGGTCCGAATTCACCCCTCCACTTT